The 3 T cell receptor beta chains below all came from one sample that was sequenced in a study of blood T cell repertoires in COVID-19. TCRdb's copy holds only in-frame clones and misses some; the assay was immunoSEQ multiplex PCR. The sample holds some 180,000 clones; 82% are singletons and the top ten take 5.2%. Source material: PBMCs or T cells enriched from blood (not recorded which). These receptors were collected from a woman aged 55-70 years with acute COVID-19.

V is TRBV6-2 or TRBV6-3 and J is TRBJ2-5; D call uncertain. The CDR3 contains 10 residues. CDR1 MNHEY and CDR2 SVGEGT come from the germline V gene. The V end lost 5 bases, the J end lost 5 bases, and 3 bases lay between the germline ends. This chain's CDR3 is CASSRETQYF. Here the CDR3 DNA reads TGTGCCAGCAGTCGGGAGACCCAGTACTTC.

This clone was counted a single time. This chain connects TRBV4-3 to TRBJ2-2; 12 bases line up with TRBD2. Germline V gene data show CDR1 as LGHNA and CDR2 as YSLEER. The CDR3 runs 19 residues. Trimming at V came to 0 bases and at J to 5 bases, leaving 10 bases not matched to a gene. The CDR3 coding sequence is TGCGCCAGCAGCCAAGAGCCTAGCGGGGGGGCCGGAATAACCGGGGAGCTGTTTTTT. Protein sequence: CASSQEPSGGAGITGELFF.

This clone occurred once. V gene TRBV9 combines with J gene TRBJ2-5; TRBD2 aligns across 10 bases. Germline assignment: CDR1 SGDLS and CDR2 YYNGEE. The CDR3 runs 14 residues. Trimming removed 8 bases from V and 4 bases from J; junction bases left unmatched: 8. The CDR3: CASSIAGGTETQYF. CDR3 in DNA: TGTGCCAGTAGTATAGCGGGGGGTACAGAGACCCAGTACTTC. Full variable domain (rest looked up from reference TRBV9 and TRBJ2-5): DSGVTQTPKHLITATGQRVTLRCSPRSGDLSVYWYQQSLDQGLQFLIQYYNGEERAKGNILERFSAQQFPDLHSELNLSSLELGDSALYFCASSIAGGTETQYFGPGTRLLVL.